The next 20 T cell receptor beta chains were all read from a single sample in a study of siplizumab effects on memory and regulatory T cells. This table comes from immunoSEQ multiplex PCR, and its TCRdb copy is limited to in-frame clones, with some not included. The table has 94,000 or so clones, more than 95% seen once. Sequenced: naive CD4+ T cells sorted from blood. All receptors come from a human donor in good health.

The chain recombines TRBV27 with TRBJ2-1; TRBD2 matches at 9 bases. The CDR3 contains 16 residues. Trimming cost V 4 bases and J 5 bases; bases outside gene matches: 9. Germline V gene data show CDR1 as MNHEY and CDR2 as SMNVEV (reference sequence). The CDR3 spells CASSSYQRGDNNEQFF. The CDR3 DNA is TGTGCCAGCAGTTCGTACCAGCGGGGGGACAACAATGAGCAGTTCTTC.

The chain combines TRBV9 with TRBJ1-2, with D unclear. This CDR3 is built from 15 residues. Trimming removed 4 bases at V and 1 base at J, with 14 bases between. Germline V CDR1 and CDR2: SGDLS, YYNGEE. The CDR3 DNA reads as TGTGCCAGCAGCCCCCAGGCCGACTTTAACTATGGCTACACCTTC. It encodes CASSPQADFNYGYTF.

The chain links TRBV4-3 to TRBJ2-3, with 8 positions matching TRBD2. Germline V CDR1 and CDR2: LGHNA, YSLEER. V gave up 7 bases and J gave up 0 bases; unmatched junction bases: 9. CDR3 length: 16 amino acids. CDR3 protein: CASNRGGMSSTDTQYF. As DNA, the CDR3 is TGCGCCAGCAATCGGGGGGGAATGAGTAGCACAGATACGCAGTATTTT.

The chain is built from TRBV9 and TRBJ2-2; the D gene is possibly TRBD2 (6 bases). Germline assignment: CDR1 SGDLS and CDR2 YYNGEE. CDR3 length equals 15 residues. V lost 0 bases, J lost 7 bases, and 13 bases lay in between. CDR3 in amino acids: CASSVVMDSGGELFF. CDR3 DNA sequence: TGTGCCAGCAGCGTAGTTATGGATAGCGGCGGGGAGCTGTTTTTT.

The V and J genes are TRBV5-6 and TRBJ1-1; unclear D gene. The CDR3 consists of 13 residues. Germline lookup yields CDR1 SGHDT and CDR2 YYEEEE. The germline V and J ends were trimmed by 2 bases and 3 bases, with 8 bases remaining between them. The CDR3 DNA reads TGTGCCAGCAGCTTAGGGCTATACACTGAAGCTTTCTTT. It specifies CASSLGLYTEAFF.

J is TRBJ2-2 and V is TRBV5-4; possibly TRBD1 or TRBD2 for D (6 bases each). Germline CDR1 SGHNT, CDR2 YYREEE (reference sequence). The CDR3 length is 16 residues. V was trimmed by 3 bases and J by 2 bases, leaving 14 bases between them. CDR3 in amino acids: CASSWDGGANTGELFF. CDR3 nucleotides: TGTGCCAGCAGCTGGGACGGGGGCGCAAACACCGGGGAGCTGTTTTTT. Full variable domain (rest looked up from reference TRBV5-4 and TRBJ2-2): ETGVTQSPTHLIKTRGQQVTLRCSSQSGHNTVSWYQQALGQGPQFIFQYYREEENGRGNFPPRFSGLQFPNYSSELNVNALELDDSALYLCASSWDGGANTGELFFGEGSRLTVL.

The chain carries TRBV19 and TRBJ1-3; D not resolved. V dropped 7 bases and J dropped 0 bases, with 7 bases sitting between them. The CDR3 runs to 13 residues. Germline CDR1 LNHDA, CDR2 SQIVND (reference sequence). The CDR3 sequence: CASKRPSGNTIYF. The CDR3 DNA reads TGTGCCAGTAAAAGGCCCTCTGGAAACACCATATATTTT.

The chain employs TRBV6-4 and TRBJ2-2; 7 positions agree with TRBD1. Germline V gives CDR1 MRHNA, CDR2 SNTAGT. This CDR3 has 14 amino acids. The V gene end was trimmed by 6 bases and the J gene end by 7 bases; junction bases not matched to a gene: 8. CDR3 bases: TGTGCCAGCAGACGACAGGGAAGTGGCGGGGAGCTGTTTTTT. Translation gives CASRRQGSGGELFF.

The V gene is TRBV19, the J gene TRBJ1-1, with TRBD1 identical over 7 bases. After removal of 5 bases from V and 5 bases from J, the junction contained 8 bases not matched to a gene. This CDR3 region has 14 residues. Germline V gene sequence: CDR1 LNHDA, CDR2 SQIVND (reference sequence). The CDR3 nucleotides are TGTGCCAGTAGTGTGAAGACAGGGCGAACTGAAGCTTTCTTT. The encoded protein is CASSVKTGRTEAFF.

The chain recombines TRBV7-9 with TRBJ1-3, with D perhaps matching TRBD1 (6 bases). The V gene lost 5 bases and the J gene lost 4 bases, with 18 bases spanning the gap. The CDR3 loop spans 16 amino acids. In germline, CDR1 is SEHNR, CDR2 FQNEAQ (reference sequence). As DNA, the CDR3 is TGTGCCAGCAGCACAACCGGGGCCCAGGGGGGAAACACCATATATTTT. This translates into CASSTTGAQGGNTIYF.

The V and J genes are TRBV7-2 and TRBJ2-4; D remains unclear. CDR1 SGHTA and CDR2 FQGNSA come from the germline V gene. The CDR3 spans 17 residues. The V end lost 3 bases, the J end lost 0 bases, and 15 bases lay between the germline ends. CDR3 in amino acids: CASSFLTAFLAKNIQYF. The CDR3 DNA follows: TGTGCCAGCAGCTTCCTGACGGCGTTTCTAGCCAAAAACATTCAGTACTTC.

The sample holds one count of this clone. As DNA, the CDR3 is TGCGCCAGCAGTGAGAGCCTAGCGGGGTTCAATGAGCAGTTCTTC. It specifies CASSESLAGFNEQFF. The chain is built from TRBV10-1 and TRBJ2-1, with TRBD2 matching 9 bases. CDR3 length: 15 residues. Germline lookup yields CDR1 WNHNN and CDR2 SYGVQD (reference sequence). Trimming took 2 bases from V and 6 from J; bases not matched to a gene: 5.

The rearrangement uses TRBV6-5 and TRBJ1-5; 10 positions match TRBD1. The CDR3 consists of 15 residues. The V segment lost 6 bases and the J segment 7 bases; nucleotides outside the gene matches: 9. Germline CDR1 is MNHEY and CDR2 is SVGAGI. In DNA form, the CDR3 reads TGTGCCAGCAGCCGCGGGACAGGGGAGGGCCAGCCCCAGCATTTT. Its translation is CASSRGTGEGQPQHF.

This sequence joins TRBV6-5 and TRBJ2-7; 7 bases match TRBD1. The CDR3 is 15 residues long. Germline lookup yields CDR1 MNHEY and CDR2 SVGAGI. Trimming at V came to 1 base and at J to 4 bases, leaving 7 bases not matched to a gene. CDR3 in DNA: TGTGCCAGCAGTTACTTACCAGGGGGTGGATACGAGCAGTACTTC. Its protein product is CASSYLPGGGYEQYF.

The chain employs TRBV6-5 and TRBJ2-5, with 7 bases fitting TRBD2. CDR3 length: 13 amino acids. Germline V gene data show CDR1 as MNHEY and CDR2 as SVGAGI. Trimming took 0 bases from V and 5 from J; bases not matched to a gene: 0. This CDR3 reads CASSYSGGETQYF. Written as DNA, the CDR3 is TGTGCCAGCAGTTACTCGGGGGGGGAGACCCAGTACTTC.

The J gene is TRBJ2-7, the V gene TRBV10-3; D remains ambiguous. This CDR3 is built from 12 residues. CDR1 and CDR2 from the germline V gene are ENHRY and SYGVKD. Trimming took 3 bases from V and 3 from J, leaving 6 bases between them. CDR3 nucleotides: TGTGCCATCAGTGATCCGGTCTACGAGCAGTACTTC. Its protein product is CAISDPVYEQYF.

The sample holds a few counts of this clone. The CDR3 nucleotides read TGTGCCAGTAGTATCTGGGGGAAGGGTCAGCCCCAGCATTTT. Protein product: CASSIWGKGQPQHF. This chain connects TRBV19 to TRBJ1-5; D may be TRBD1 (5 bases). Germline assignment: CDR1 LNHDA and CDR2 SQIVND (reference sequence). Between the trimmed V and J ends, which lost 3 bases and 6 bases, there was a span of 12 bases. The CDR3 contains 14 residues.

V usage is TRBV2 and J usage is TRBJ1-6; 7 nucleotides match TRBD1. Germline lookup yields CDR1 SNHLY and CDR2 FYNNEI. Trimming took 6 bases from V and 5 from J; bases not matched to a gene: 10. This CDR3 comprises 16 residues. The CDR3 DNA reads TGTGCCAGCAGATTACAGGGGCTCGCAGATAATTCACCCCTCCACTTT. This codes for CASRLQGLADNSPLHF.

This rearrangement joins TRBV18 to TRBJ2-5; possible D gene TRBD1, 5 bases. V lost 6 bases to trimming and J lost 5 bases, with 16 bases between them. This CDR3 contains 14 residues. Germline CDR1 is KGHSH and CDR2 is LQKENI. CDR3 nucleotides: TGTGCCAGCTCCCCATTCCAGGGCCGGGAGACCCAGTACTTC. It yields the protein CASSPFQGRETQYF.

DNA for the CDR3: TGTGCCAGCTCACCACTTCCGGGGGGGATCTCCTACGAGCAGTACTTC. Amino acids: CASSPLPGGISYEQYF. The chain carries TRBV18 and TRBJ2-7; TRBD2 matches 8 bases. The CDR3 totals 16 residues. Trimming removed 1 base from V and 0 bases from J; junction bases left unmatched: 5. CDR1 is KGHSH, CDR2 LQKENI, per germline.